These 11 T cell receptor delta chains share one sample of origin, sequenced in a study of gamma-delta chains in newborns, infants, children. TCRdb ran CATT on the reads. Here the sample spans about 8,500 delta-chain clones, approximately 3.1% being singletons. Specimen: blood. Receptors were obtained from a child who was a newborn, infant or young child, either healthy, febrile or measles-vaccinated (not recorded which).

As to this clone: The protein listed by TCRdb differs at residue 3 from the translated DNA, so the DNA translation is shown. The V and J genes are TRDV2 and TRDJ3, with 9 bases identical to TRDD3. CDR3 size: 18 residues. The germline V gene encodes CDR1 GEAIGNYY and CDR2 EKD. CDR3 DNA sequence: TGTGCCCGTGACAGACTACTGGGGGACTCCTGGGACACCCGACAGATGTTTTTC. Protein sequence: CARDRLLGDSWDTRQMFF.

Regarding this clone: The same CDR3 can be traced to other DNA sequences in this sample. V and J are TRDV2 and TRDJ3; TRDD3 might be the D (6 bases). Trimming pared 1 base from V and 0 bases from J, leaving 15 bases between. The CDR3 is made up of 19 amino acids. Germline CDR1 and CDR2: GEAIGNYY and EKD. The DNA for the CDR3 is TGTGCCTGTGACACGGTGGGGGGCCTTAGCTCCTGGGACACCCGACAGATGTTTTTC. Translating it yields CACDTVGGLSSWDTRQMFF.

Of note for this clone: A single base separates this from a much larger clone, so it may be a read error. J is TRDJ3 and V is TRDV2; TRDD3 might be the D (5 bases). The germline V gene encodes CDR1 GEAIGNYY and CDR2 EKD. The V gene lost 3 bases and the J gene lost 0 bases, with 17 bases spanning the gap. This CDR3 contains 19 residues. CDR3 coding DNA: TGTGCCTGTGACGCCGTAGGGGGTAAGAGCTCCTGGGACACCCGACAGATGTTTTTC. Translation: CACDAVGGKSSWDTRQMFF.

The table lists this clone with a few counts. A much larger clone is a single base away; this may be a read error. Other nucleotide sequences from this sample produce the same CDR3. The V and J genes are TRDV2 and TRDJ3; tentative D call: TRDD3 (5 bases). This CDR3 spans 18 amino acids. From germline, CDR1 is GEAIGNYY and CDR2 EKD. Trimming took 0 bases from V and 0 from J, leaving 11 bases between them. Here the CDR3 reads CACDTMGHSSWDTRQMFF. DNA for the CDR3: TGTGCCTGTGACACCATGGGGCACAGCTCCTGGGACACCCGACAGATGTTTTTC.

This clone was counted a few times. The TCRdb record carries a much larger clone's protein, which differs from this DNA's translation at residue 9; a read error is the likely cause, and the protein listed here is the DNA translation. The genes are TRDV2 and TRDJ3; possibly TRDD3 for D (5 bases). This CDR3 spans 18 amino acids. Germline V gene sequence: CDR1 GEAIGNYY, CDR2 EKD. Trimming shortened V by 0 bases and J by 0 bases, and 11 bases separated the two germline ends. The CDR3: CACDTAGTNSWDTRQMFF. The CDR3 region has the DNA TGTGCCTGTGACACCGCTGGGACTAACTCCTGGGACACCCGACAGATGTTTTTC.

By sample fraction, this clone is medium-sized. A far bigger clonotype differs at one base, so this is likely a read error. The CDR3 loop is CACDNWGYTDKLIF. DNA of the CDR3: TGTGCCTGTGACAACTGGGGGTACACCGATAAACTCATCTTT. This chain connects TRDV2 to TRDJ1, with 8 bases fitting TRDD3. Germline trimming cut 2 bases from V and 0 bases from J; bases unmatched to any gene: 1. Per germline, CDR1 GEAIGNYY and CDR2 EKD. The CDR3 contains 14 residues.

There are a few counts of this clone. A far larger clone is off by one base, so a read error is likely. This CDR3 is CACDTAGGYPWDTRQMFF. The DNA for the CDR3 is TGTGCCTGTGACACCGCTGGGGGATACCCCTGGGACACCCGACAGATGTTTTTC. The gene calls are TRDV2 and TRDJ3; TRDD3 matches at 11 bases. The CDR3 length is 18 residues. Germline V gene data show CDR1 as GEAIGNYY and CDR2 as EKD. The V gene end was trimmed by 0 bases and the J gene end by 2 bases; junction bases not matched to a gene: 2.

V usage is TRDV2 and J usage is TRDJ3; TRDD3 matches 13 bases. Since TCRdb gives no J gene, matching the DNA to germline was used here to assign it. CDR1 is GEAIGNYY and CDR2 is EKD in the germline V gene. J lost 0 bases, V lost 2 bases, and 9 bases had no gene match. This CDR3 has 21 residues. CDR3: CACDKVLGDTGYSWDTRQMFF. The CDR3 DNA is TGTGCCTGTGACAAAGTACTGGGGGATACGGGCTACTCCTGGGACACCCGACAGATGTTTTTC.

By share, this clone counts as medium-sized (0.01 to 0.1%). Other DNA sequences of this sample code for an identical CDR3. This sequence joins TRDV2 and TRDJ3; TRDD3 aligns across 11 bases. V gave up 0 bases and J gave up 0 bases; unmatched junction bases: 3. The CDR3 totals 19 residues. Germline assignment: CDR1 GEAIGNYY and CDR2 EKD. This chain's CDR3 is CACDTVTGGYSWDTRQMFF. The CDR3 coding sequence is TGTGCCTGTGACACCGTTACTGGGGGATACTCCTGGGACACCCGACAGATGTTTTTC.

This clone was counted a few times. This likely stems from a read error, as it lies one base from a far larger clone. Within the sample, other DNA sequences also encode this same CDR3. This sequence joins TRDV2 and TRDJ3; 12 nucleotides line up with TRDD3. Germline V lookup: CDR1 GEAIGNYY, CDR2 EKD. There are 18 residues in the CDR3. Losses at the gene ends were 0 bases for V and 5 bases for J; bases not matched to a gene: 4. CDR3 sequence (DNA): TGTGCCTGTGACACCGTACTGGGGGATACCCGGGACACCCGACAGATGTTTTTC. Protein sequence: CACDTVLGDTRDTRQMFF.

Here the CDR3 reads CAFTYWGRLYTDKLIF. CDR3 DNA sequence: TGTGCCTTCACCTACTGGGGGAGATTGTACACCGATAAACTCATCTTT. J is TRDJ1 and V is TRDV3; TRDD3 agrees at 9 bases. The CDR3 contains 16 residues. Per germline, CDR1 TVYSNPD and CDR2 GDNSRS (reference sequence). Trimming cost V 3 bases and J 0 bases; bases outside gene matches: 11.